These T cell receptor beta chains were read from a single sample in a study of radiation and T cells in renal cell carcinoma. Assay used: immunoSEQ multiplex PCR; TCRdb lists only in-frame clones, some missing. The table shows more than 120,000 clones, with 80% to 90% occurring only once. The input for sequencing was blood, taken from a patient whose treatment included radiotherapy and nephrectomy. The receptor set was obtained from a woman between 45 and 65 years old with renal cell carcinoma. CDR3s include the opening cysteine and the closing phenylalanine or tryptophan. The order of the fields is CDR3 protein, CDR3 DNA, J gene, D gene, V gene. The D gene is left open where the match is weak.

CDR3: CASSQVLERPDTQYF
DNA: TGTGCCAGCAGCCAAGTCCTAGAGCGCCCAGATACGCAGTATTTT
J: TRBJ2-3
D: -
V: TRBV4-2

CDR3: CASSQGRGREKLFF
DNA: TGTGCCAGCAGCCAGGGAAGGGGGCGGGAAAAACTGTTTTTT
J: TRBJ1-4
D: TRBD1
V: TRBV7-6

CDR3: CASSLAGSTDTQYF
DNA: TGTGCCAGCAGCTTGGCTGGGAGCACAGATACGCAGTATTTT
J: TRBJ2-3
D: -
V: TRBV5-6

CDR3: CASSFGTEEQGQYF
DNA: TGTGCCAGCAGCTTCGGGACGGAAGAGCAGGGCCAGTACTTC
J: TRBJ2-5
D: -
V: TRBV7-2

CDR3: CASSPDRGRAGELFF
DNA: TGTGCCAGCAGCCCAGACAGGGGGCGGGCCGGGGAGCTGTTTTTT
J: TRBJ2-2
D: TRBD1
V: TRBV9

CDR3: CSVGGEARYNEQFF
DNA: TGCAGCGTTGGCGGGGAAGCGCGTTACAATGAGCAGTTCTTC
J: TRBJ2-1
D: -
V: TRBV29-1

CDR3: CASSIRTDPYEQYF
DNA: TGCGCCAGCAGCATTCGGACCGATCCCTACGAGCAGTACTTC
J: TRBJ2-7
D: -
V: TRBV5-1

CDR3: CASSLSGQGNEQYF
DNA: TGTGCCAGCAGCTTATCGGGACAGGGAAACGAGCAGTACTTC
J: TRBJ2-7
D: TRBD1
V: TRBV11-3

CDR3: CASSSRRGSETQYF
DNA: TGTGCCAGCAGCTCGCGGAGGGGATCGGAGACCCAGTACTTC
J: TRBJ2-5
D: -
V: TRBV11-3

CDR3: CASSLEVAGEETQYF
DNA: TGCGCCAGCAGCTTGGAGGTAGCGGGAGAAGAGACCCAGTACTTC
J: TRBJ2-5
D: TRBD2
V: TRBV5-1

CDR3: CASSLRGHGVGETQYF
DNA: TGTGCCAGCAGTTTACGCGGGCACGGGGTTGGGGAGACCCAGTACTTC
J: TRBJ2-5
D: -
V: TRBV28

CDR3: CASLIGGQETQYF
DNA: TGTGCCAGCCTCATTGGTGGGCAAGAGACCCAGTACTTC
J: TRBJ2-5
D: -
V: TRBV7-9

CDR3: CASTPDRLLSGNTIYF
DNA: TGTGCCAGTACCCCGGACAGATTACTCTCTGGAAACACCATATATTTT
J: TRBJ1-3
D: -
V: TRBV19

CDR3: CASRAGGYTF
DNA: TGTGCCAGCAGGGCGGGGGGCTACACCTTC
J: TRBJ1-2
D: -
V: TRBV28